This T cell receptor beta chain was captured by sequencing in a study of shared clonotypes between healthy human individuals. Study-wide context: For every donor, three CD4 naive, three CD4 memory, two CD8 naive and one CD8 memory plates were used. Whole-study findings and limits: Naive subsets, compared against memory subsets, generally had larger estimated richness values.

As regards this clone: Its specificity is unknown. This specimen includes other DNA sequences encoding the same CDR3.

Naive CD8 cells lacked CD45RO and underwent positive selection for CCR7, leaving out terminally differentiated effector memory CD45RA+ cells. Profiled with immunoSEQ multiplex PCR; TCRdb holds only in-frame clones, not every one. Of 2 million or so clones listed, roughly 94% were seen once; the top ten hold more than 0.95%. Sample: naive CD8+ T cells sorted from blood. The receptor was derived from a man younger than 30 in good health.

Here the CDR3 reads CASSYSNPGSYEQYF. CDR3 nucleotide sequence: TGTGCCAGCAGTTACTCGAACCCAGGGAGCTACGAGCAGTACTTC. The chain uses TRBV6-5 and TRBJ2-7; the D gene could be TRBD1 or TRBD2 (5 bases each). The CDR3 spans 15 residues. Germline V lookup: CDR1 MNHEY, CDR2 SVGAGI. V was cut by 0 bases and J by 3 bases, with 12 bases left in between.